This T cell receptor beta chain appears in the sequencing data of a study of blood T cell repertoires in COVID-19. Study at large: Specimens from acute and convalescent COVID-19 originated in the United States, Italy and Spain. T cells, B-cell-depleted T cells, or PBMCs provided the cDNA or gDNA that served as material.

In the authors' workflow: For nucleated cells, counts were estimated from reference gene primer amplification. Repertoires were generated with immunoSEQ multiplex PCR, while TCRdb's copy carries only in-frame clones and drops some. The DNA gave D and trimming, while V, J and clone size come from that table. The sample carries 150,000 to 200,000 clones, roughly 90% recorded once. This CDR3 comprises 15 residues. V was clipped by 2 bases and J by 4 bases; unmatched bases: 1. Germline V gene data show CDR1 as LGHDT and CDR2 as YNNKEL (reference sequence). This clonotype was sampled from a man in his fifties or sixties with active or convalescent COVID-19. Material for sequencing was peripheral blood. The chain links TRBV3-1 (or the pseudogene TRBV3-2) to TRBJ2-1, with 11 bases lining up with TRBD2. DNA for the CDR3: TGTGCCAGCAGCCAACTAGCGGGGGGATACAATGAGCAGTTCTTC. This encodes CASSQLAGGYNEQFF.